Included here is one TCR beta chain sequence, with context. These data come from a study of blood T cell repertoires in COVID-19. Study-wide context: The cDNA or gDNA used as material had been derived from T cells, B-cell-depleted T cells, or PBMCs.

Trimming cost V 2 bases and J 1 base, with 11 bases left between them. CDR1 and CDR2 from the germline V gene are SGHTA and FQGNSA. The CDR3 runs 15 residues. Original methodology: It was from reference gene primer amplification that nucleated cell counts were estimated. Libraries were prepared by immunoSEQ multiplex PCR; TCRdb keeps only in-frame clonotypes and omits some of them. That table supplies the V and J calls and clone size; D and trimming were determined from the DNA. The data hold tens of thousands of clones, with around 82% observed a single time. This TCR was sampled from a human donor in a cohort sampled during active COVID-19. Sequencing was done on a sample of peripheral blood. The chain uses TRBV7-2 and TRBJ1-1; D not certain. The CDR3 bases are TGTGCCAGCAGCTTACTGGGCCTTGGGAACACTGAAGCTTTCTTT. This translates into CASSLLGLGNTEAFF. Looking up the rest from reference TRBV7-2 and TRBJ1-1 gives the full variable domain: GAGVSQSPSNKVTEKGKDVELRCDPISGHTALYWYRQSLGQGLEFLIYFQGNSAPDKSGLPSDRFSAERTGGSVSTLTIQRTQQEDSAVYLCASSLLGLGNTEAFFGQGTRLTVV.